This TCR beta chain was documented in a study of human T cells and chemical hapten exposure. On the study more broadly: Throughout the roughly 24-week study, diphenylcyclopropenone was applied weekly to the patients' scalps. Patch tests applied 0.01% DPC to the upper back and were scored after 6 days.

This clonotype has just a few counts. Time point here: pre-sensitization, week 0. Indicated treatment: therapeutic diphenylcyclopropenone sensitization with weekly scalp DPC. Sequencing started from total RNA isolated from unfractionated whole blood. In the library, unique molecular identifiers were attached to individual cDNA molecules. Using its own MiXCR run on the RACE reads, TCRdb lists one record per CDR3 protein. Seen here are about 60,000 distinct CDR3 sequences, roughly 12% observed once, and the top ten hold 3.5% to 4.5%. The CDR3 spans 16 residues. The trim removed 4 bases at V and 2 bases at J, leaving 6 bases unmatched. Germline CDR1 WNHNN, CDR2 SYGVQD (reference sequence).

This TCR came from a woman between 35 and 50 years old with alopecia areata. Some clones in this sample may be carry-over from other donors' samples. Sequences were derived from whole blood, sampled in connection with sensitization to the hapten diphenylcyclopropenone (DPC). The chain has TRBV10-1 and TRBJ2-2; 8 bases agree with TRBD1. CDR3 amino acids: CASSVDRVANTGELFF. The CDR3 DNA is TGCGCCAGCAGTGTGGACAGGGTTGCTAACACCGGGGAGCTGTTTTTT.